The subject of this entry is one T cell receptor (beta chain). The antigen it recognizes is unknown. Base-call qualities are not available, and no considerably larger clone is one nucleotide away. The method behind the library was the immunoSEQ multiplex PCR assay. Imported from immuneACCESS, the table was reduced by TCRdb to in-frame sequences with V and J called. These copies leave out some clones; in studies compared against another copy, an unresolved V gene accounts for under half, and the cause of the remainder is not known. This sample holds tens of thousands of clones; more than 85% were observed only once. The top ten hold 2.3% of the sample. This specimen comes from a study of T cell changes during pregnancy in multiple sclerosis (dated by TCRdb to the late 2010s). Background for the entire study: The study looked at changes in the T cell repertoire across pregnancy in women with multiple sclerosis.

Counted from cysteine to phenylalanine, this CDR3 has 15 amino acids. The entry retains the CDR3 DNA only, 45 bases that are in frame from base 1. After removal of 4 bases from V and 6 bases from J, the junction retains 6 bases not matched to a gene. CDR1 and CDR2 were assigned from the germline V gene (reference sequence) as SGHNT and YYREEE. The chain couples TRBV5-4 to TRBJ2-3; 12 bases in the middle match TRBD2. The TCR was taken from a female donor with multiple sclerosis, enrolled in a pregnancy study. The source was peripheral blood, collected in the first trimester of pregnancy. The nucleotide sequence reads TGTGCCAGCAGCCCATGGACTAGCGGGGTGGATACGCAGTATTTT. The encoded protein is CASSPWTSGVDTQYF.